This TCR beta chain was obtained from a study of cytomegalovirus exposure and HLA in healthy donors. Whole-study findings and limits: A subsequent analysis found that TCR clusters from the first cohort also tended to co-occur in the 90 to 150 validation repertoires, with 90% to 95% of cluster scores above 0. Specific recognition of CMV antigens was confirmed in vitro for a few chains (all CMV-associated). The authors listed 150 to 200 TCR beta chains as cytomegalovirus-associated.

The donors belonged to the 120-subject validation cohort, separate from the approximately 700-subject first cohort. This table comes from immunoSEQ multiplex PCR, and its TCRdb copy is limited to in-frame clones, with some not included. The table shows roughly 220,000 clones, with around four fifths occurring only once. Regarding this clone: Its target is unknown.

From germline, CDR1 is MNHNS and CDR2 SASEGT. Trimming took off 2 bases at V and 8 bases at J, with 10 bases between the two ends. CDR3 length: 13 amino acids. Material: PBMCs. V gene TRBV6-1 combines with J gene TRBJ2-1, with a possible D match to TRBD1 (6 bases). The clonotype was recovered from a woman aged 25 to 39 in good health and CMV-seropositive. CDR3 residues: CASSENRVYEQFF. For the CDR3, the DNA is TGTGCCAGCAGTGAAAACAGGGTATATGAGCAGTTCTTC.